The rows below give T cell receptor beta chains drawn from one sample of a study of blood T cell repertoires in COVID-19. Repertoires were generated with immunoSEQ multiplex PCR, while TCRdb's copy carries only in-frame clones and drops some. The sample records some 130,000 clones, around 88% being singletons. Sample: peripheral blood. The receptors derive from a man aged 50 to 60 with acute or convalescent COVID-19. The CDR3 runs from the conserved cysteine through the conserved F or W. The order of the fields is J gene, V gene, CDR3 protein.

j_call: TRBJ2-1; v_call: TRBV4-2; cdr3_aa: CASSEVGLAGGLGNEQFF
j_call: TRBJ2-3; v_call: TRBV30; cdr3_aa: CAWKLGGASTDTQYF
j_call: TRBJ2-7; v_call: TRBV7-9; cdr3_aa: CASSPSGSSYEQYF
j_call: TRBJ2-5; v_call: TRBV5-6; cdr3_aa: CASNNFPRRGVQETQYF
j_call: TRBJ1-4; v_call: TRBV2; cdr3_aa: CASSGGFNEKLFF
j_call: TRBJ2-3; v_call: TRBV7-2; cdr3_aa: CASSPWADTDTQYF
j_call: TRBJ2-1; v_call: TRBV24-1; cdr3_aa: CATSDMRQGVRFF
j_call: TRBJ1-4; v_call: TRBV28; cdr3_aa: CASTLRQVREKLFF
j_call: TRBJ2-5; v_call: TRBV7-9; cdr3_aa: CASSGGLIQETQYF
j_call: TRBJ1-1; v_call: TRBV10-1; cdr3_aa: CASSQGTGRLNTEAFF
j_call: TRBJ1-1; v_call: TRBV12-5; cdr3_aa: CASGLADRGKGTEAFF
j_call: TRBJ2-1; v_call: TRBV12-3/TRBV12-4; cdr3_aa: CASSSQGGAEKFF
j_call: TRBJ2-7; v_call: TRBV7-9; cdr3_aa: CASSSYGDIIYEQYF
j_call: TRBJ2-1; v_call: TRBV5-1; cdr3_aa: CASSLAAGSYNEQFF